This T cell receptor (beta chain) was sequenced for a study of blood T cell repertoires in COVID-19. The wider study: Material from acute and convalescent COVID-19 was sourced from the United States, Italy and Spain. PBMCs, B-cell-depleted T cells, or T cells provided the cDNA or gDNA that made up the material.

There are 11 residues in the CDR3. Trimming took 5 bases from V and 3 from J, leaving 6 bases between them. Germline V gives CDR1 DFQATT, CDR2 SNEGSKA (reference sequence). As originally analysed: Amplifying reference gene primers gave estimates of nucleated cell counts. TCRdb's copy holds only in-frame clones and misses some; the assay was immunoSEQ multiplex PCR. That table gives V, J and clone size, and the DNA gave D and trimming. The sample contains over 95,000 clones, around 83% of which appear only once. Sequencing input: peripheral blood. V is TRBV20-1 and J is TRBJ2-3; D remains unclear. The sequence derives from a middle-aged man with acute or convalescent COVID-19. The CDR3 loop is CSAAETDTQYF. The CDR3 nucleotides read TGCAGTGCTGCCGAGACAGATACGCAGTATTTT.